A few counts support the clone carrying this T cell receptor beta chain. These data are taken from a study of blood T cell repertoires in COVID-19. Study as a whole: COVID-19 samples, acute and convalescent, were from the United States, Italy and Spain. Sample material is recorded as cDNA or gDNA derived from T cells, B-cell-depleted T cells, or PBMCs.

The CDR3 consists of 15 residues. V dropped 5 bases and J dropped 2; count of bases not matched to a gene: 5. Germline values: CDR1 SGHAT, CDR2 FQNNGV. The table came from immunoSEQ multiplex PCR; TCRdb's copy has only in-frame clones and leaves some out. The table records hundreds of thousands of clones, about 88% of them present only once. This clonotype was obtained from a man in his 60s with acute or convalescent COVID-19. The sequencing sample was made of peripheral blood. The chain links TRBV11-2 to TRBJ2-2; 7 bases match TRBD2. This chain's CDR3 is CASSRLTSNTGELFF. In DNA, the CDR3 is TGTGCCAGCAGCCGCCTGACTAGCAACACCGGGGAGCTGTTTTTT.